The rows below give T cell receptor beta chains drawn from one sample of a study of T cell responses to AZD1222 COVID-19 vaccine. Some clones are missing from TCRdb's copy, which holds only in-frame ones; the method was immunoSEQ multiplex PCR. The sample has some 150,000 clones; 75% to 85% are singletons. This specimen consisted of peripheral blood, obtained on day 0 of MenACWY control vaccination. All receptors come from an adult in good health. The CDR3 runs from the conserved cysteine through the conserved F or W. Fields, in order: clone size, J gene, D gene, V gene, CDR3 protein, CDR3 DNA. The D gene is left open where the match is weak. Clone sizes are given selectively: once, few, many, or a class where the clone is expanded.

>medium-sized|TRBJ1-2|NA|TRBV27
CASREGGQGYTF
TGTGCCAGCAGAGAGGGGGGCCAAGGCTACACCTTC
>NA|TRBJ1-2|NA|TRBV12-3/TRBV12-4
CASSQDTNYGYTF
TGTGCCAGCAGCCAAGACACTAACTATGGCTACACCTTC
>NA|TRBJ1-1|NA|TRBV11-3
CASRYSDPTEAFF
TGTGCCAGCAGATACAGTGATCCCACTGAAGCTTTCTTT
>NA|TRBJ1-5|TRBD1|TRBV27
CASSLTGQGFQPQHF
TGTGCCAGCAGTTTAACGGGACAGGGATTTCAGCCCCAGCATTTT
>NA|TRBJ2-7|NA|TRBV18
CASSPPGRGTYEQYF
TGTGCCAGCTCACCCCCGGGACGGGGGACCTACGAGCAGTACTTC
>NA|TRBJ1-2|TRBD1|TRBV18
CASSAQGALNYGYTF
TGTGCCAGCTCAGCCCAGGGGGCCCTTAACTATGGCTACACCTTC
>NA|TRBJ1-2|TRBD1|TRBV7-8
CASSRDGTGYGYTF
TGTGCCAGCAGCCGAGACGGGACAGGCTATGGCTACACCTTC
>few|TRBJ1-6|TRBD1|TRBV19
CASRIRDRNSPLHF
TGTGCCAGTAGAATACGGGACAGAAATTCACCCCTCCACTTT
>NA|TRBJ1-1|NA|TRBV9
CASSVVQTADEAFF
TGTGCCAGCAGCGTAGTCCAAACAGCGGATGAAGCTTTCTTT
>NA|TRBJ1-3|NA|TRBV19
CASSSGRESWNTIYF
TGTGCCAGTAGTAGCGGACGAGAATCGTGGAACACCATATATTTT
>few|TRBJ1-2|NA|TRBV27
CASSSRLRDTYAGVYGYTF
TGTGCCAGCAGTTCGAGACTCCGGGACACATACGCTGGGGTCTATGGCTACACCTTC
>NA|TRBJ2-1|NA|TRBV3-1/TRBV3-2
CASSQVLPSYNEQFF
TGTGCCAGCAGCCAAGTTCTACCCAGCTACAATGAGCAGTTCTTC
>NA|TRBJ1-2|NA|TRBV2
CASSRSAGSGYTF
TGTGCCAGCAGTCGTTCGGCAGGCTCTGGCTACACCTTC
>NA|TRBJ1-6|NA|TRBV6-5
CASRRTENSPLHF
TGTGCCAGCAGACGAACCGAGAATTCACCCCTCCACTTT
>few|TRBJ2-7|TRBD1|TRBV2
CASRTQGANIHEQYF
TGTGCCAGCAGGACACAGGGGGCTAACATCCACGAGCAGTACTTC
>NA|TRBJ1-1|NA|TRBV27
CASSLRPTGTEAFF
TGTGCCAGCAGTTTACGACCTACCGGCACTGAAGCTTTCTTT
>NA|TRBJ2-4|NA|TRBV3-1/TRBV3-2
CASSQGSQNIQYF
TGTGCCAGCAGCCAAGGGAGCCAAAACATTCAGTACTTC
>NA|TRBJ2-1|TRBD1|TRBV11-2
CASSAPGQGINEQFF
TGTGCCAGCAGCGCACCGGGACAGGGGATCAATGAGCAGTTCTTC
>NA|TRBJ2-1|NA|TRBV3-1/TRBV3-2
CASSQASSASYNEQFF
TGTGCCAGCAGCCAAGCGAGTAGCGCCTCCTACAATGAGCAGTTCTTC
>NA|TRBJ2-1|TRBD2|TRBV6-6
CASSRIQGFTTGTSGGNEQFF
TGTGCCAGCAGTCGTATACAGGGATTCACAACCGGGACTAGCGGGGGCAATGAGCAGTTCTTC
>few|TRBJ2-7|TRBD1|TRBV11-1
CASSQLTGAPWYEQYF
TGTGCCAGCAGCCAGCTGACAGGGGCCCCCTGGTACGAGCAGTACTTC
>NA|TRBJ1-2|TRBD1|TRBV6-5
CATWTGDVYGYTF
TGTGCCACCTGGACAGGGGACGTCTATGGCTACACCTTC
>NA|TRBJ2-7|NA|TRBV11-2
CASSRPAYEQYF
TGTGCCAGCAGCCGCCCGGCCTACGAGCAGTACTTC
>NA|TRBJ1-6|NA|TRBV19
CASSSQVDSPLHF
TGTGCCAGTAGTAGCCAGGTCGATTCACCCCTCCACTTT
>NA|TRBJ1-1|NA|TRBV7-2
CASSSGPLNTEAFF
TGTGCCAGCAGCTCTGGACCGTTGAACACTGAAGCTTTCTTT
>once|TRBJ1-5|NA|TRBV5-3
CARSLGRECNQPQHF
TGTGCCAGAAGCTTGGGGAGGGAATGCAATCAGCCCCAGCATTTT
>NA|TRBJ2-3|NA|TRBV29-1
CSVVFGGTSTDTQYF
TGCAGCGTGGTATTCGGCGGGACTAGCACAGATACGCAGTATTTT
>NA|TRBJ1-4|TRBD1|TRBV2
CASSISPGQGQKLFF
TGTGCCAGCAGTATTTCCCCGGGACAGGGCCAAAAACTGTTTTTT
>NA|TRBJ2-2|TRBD1|TRBV3-1/TRBV3-2
CASSPGGFDTGELFF
TGTGCCAGCAGCCCAGGGGGATTTGACACCGGGGAGCTGTTTTTT
>NA|TRBJ1-1|NA|TRBV5-8
CASSLLAGGHTEAFF
TGTGCCAGCAGCTTGTTGGCCGGGGGACACACTGAAGCTTTCTTT
>NA|TRBJ2-7|NA|TRBV21-1
CASSKPRWGLESCEQYF
TGTGCCAGCAGCAAACCCAGATGGGGACTAGAGTCGTGCGAGCAGTACTTC
>NA|TRBJ1-5|TRBD1|TRBV19
CASWTGGIRGNQPQHF
TGTGCCAGTTGGACAGGGGGAATTCGTGGCAATCAGCCCCAGCATTTT
>NA|TRBJ2-6|TRBD1|TRBV29-1
CSVGATGGGLTF
TGCAGCGTTGGGGCCACAGGGGGCGGTTTGACTTTC
>NA|TRBJ1-5|NA|TRBV28
CASSFGGQPQHF
TGTGCCAGCAGTTTCGGGGGGCAGCCCCAGCATTTT
>NA|TRBJ1-6|NA|TRBV28
CASSLGGGNSPLHF
TGTGCCAGCAGTTTAGGGGGAGGAAATTCACCCCTCCACTTT
>NA|TRBJ1-4|NA|TRBV24-1
CATSAGRDTNEKLFF
TGTGCCACCAGTGCAGGCAGGGATACTAATGAAAAACTGTTTTTT
>NA|TRBJ1-5|NA|TRBV3-1/TRBV3-2
CASSLALSQPQHF
TGTGCCAGCAGCCTCGCCTTAAGTCAGCCCCAGCATTTT
>NA|TRBJ1-2|TRBD1|TRBV4-1
CASSFDRDEIGYTF
TGCGCCAGCAGCTTCGACAGGGACGAAATAGGCTACACCTTC
>NA|TRBJ1-3|NA|TRBV5-4
CASSLERGNTIYF
TGTGCCAGCAGCTTGGAAAGAGGGAACACCATATATTTT
>NA|TRBJ1-6|NA|TRBV5-5
CASSLGGQLNSPLHF
TGTGCCAGCAGCTTGGGGGGACAACTTAATTCACCCCTCCACTTT
>NA|TRBJ1-5|NA|TRBV6-5
CASSLQLVQPQHF
TGTGCCAGCAGCCTACAGCTGGTTCAGCCCCAGCATTTT
>NA|TRBJ1-5|TRBD1|TRBV9
CASSAGTDSNQPQHF
TGTGCCAGCAGCGCGGGGACAGATAGCAATCAGCCCCAGCATTTT
>NA|TRBJ2-5|NA|TRBV2
CASSAGGVQETQYF
TGTGCCAGCAGTGCAGGGGGGGTCCAAGAGACCCAGTACTTC
>NA|TRBJ2-5|TRBD1|TRBV28
CASSRKGGGSETQYF
TGTGCCAGCAGCCGGAAAGGGGGCGGCTCGGAGACCCAGTACTTC
>few|TRBJ1-2|TRBD1|TRBV12-3/TRBV12-4
CASSLEGAGGYTF
TGTGCCAGCAGTTTAGAGGGGGCGGGTGGCTACACCTTC
>NA|TRBJ2-3|TRBD2|TRBV5-6
CASSDTGGPADTQYF
TGTGCCAGCAGCGACACGGGGGGTCCAGCGGATACGCAGTATTTT